The entry that follows covers one T cell receptor (beta chain) sequence. The antigen remains unidentified. Unmatched junction bases numbered 4, after V lost 6 bases and J lost 1 base. Germline V gene lookup returns CDR1 SGHTA and CDR2 FQGNSA. This CDR3 is built from 14 residues. Clones were sequenced by immunoSEQ multiplex PCR, and TCRdb holds only the in-frame ones, with some missing. Here the sample spans about 150,000 clones, 94% being singletons. The sample belongs to a study of OX40 agonist ivuxolimab in advanced cancers. About the research overall: People in dose escalation had one of these cancers: hepatocellular carcinoma, melanoma, renal cell or head and neck cancer.

Study-level results: Low normalized T-cell clonal expansion was additionally recorded for some nonresponders.

The sample consisted of CD4+ or CD8+ T cells sorted from blood, taken in a trial of the OX40 agonist ivuxolimab. The J gene is TRBJ1-1, the V gene TRBV7-2; TRBD1 agrees at 8 bases. This receptor was taken from an adult with an advanced solid tumor such as melanoma, head and neck, liver or kidney cancer. The CDR3 sequence: CASSSGGGNTEAFF. The CDR3 coding sequence is TGTGCCAGCAGTTCAGGGGGCGGGAACACTGAAGCTTTCTTT. Complete variable domain (other parts from reference TRBV7-2 and TRBJ1-1): GAGVSQSPSNKVTEKGKDVELRCDPISGHTALYWYRQSLGQGLEFLIYFQGNSAPDKSGLPSDRFSAERTGGSVSTLTIQRTQQEDSAVYLCASSSGGGNTEAFFGQGTRLTVV.